This T cell receptor beta chain was obtained from a study of cytomegalovirus exposure and HLA in healthy donors. Study in general: In an earlier analysis, approximately 120 million unique TCR beta sequences were found from 150 million to 200 million T cells.

V lost 1 base and J lost 7; bases outside the gene matches: 9. This CDR3 is 15 amino acids long. The germline CDR1 and CDR2 sequences are SGHDN and FVKESK. PCR involved 60 Vbeta and 13 Jbeta primers. Sequencing used immunoSEQ multiplex PCR; TCRdb keeps in-frame clones, though not all of them. Of around 130,000 clones in the sample, more than 8% are singletons; the top ten hold around 5.5%. The study, taken as a whole, reports: Presence/absence comparisons presumed near-even sequencing depth among donors. Some V segments, including TRBV6-2 and TRBV6-3, were excluded as indistinguishable.

This clone appeared a few times. Antigen unknown. This TCR was recovered from a man in his forties in good health and CMV-seronegative. Material: PBMCs. This chain uses TRBV14 with TRBJ1-1; 7 nucleotides line up with TRBD1. The CDR3 sequence: CASSQGPDRVREAFF. CDR3 bases: TGTGCCAGCAGCCAAGGTCCTGACAGGGTGCGTGAAGCTTTCTTT.